This record concerns one TCR beta chain sequence. Antigen specificity is unknown. The data originate from a study of T cell responses to AZD1222 COVID-19 vaccine. Study-wide results and caveats: Repertoires in all cases were sampled only once the peak T cell response had passed. CD4 TCRs associated with vaccination spanned spike, dominating at 160-218 and 743-854. It should be noted that donors were predominantly white British and more often female, and clonal diversity was possibly underestimated. Spike-specific TCR breadth and depth grew following two AZD1222 doses.

The CDR3 loop spans 13 amino acids. The V and J ends lost 4 bases and 5 bases respectively, with 11 bases between them. CDR1 SNHLY and CDR2 FYNNEI come from the germline V gene. Libraries were prepared by immunoSEQ multiplex PCR; TCRdb keeps only in-frame clonotypes and omits some of them. The table records 150,000 to 200,000 clones, 93% of them present only once. The sample consisted of peripheral blood, taken on day 0 of AZD1222 vaccination. The rearrangement uses TRBV2 and TRBJ2-5; D not resolved. The clonotype comes from an adult in good health. CDR3 nucleotide sequence: TGTGCCAGCAGTGTGCATGGGAAGGAGACCCAGTACTTC. Protein: CASSVHGKETQYF.